One T cell receptor (beta chain) is described in this entry. Germline CDR1 reads SGHNT; CDR2 reads YENEEA. The CDR3 is made up of 14 amino acids. V was shortened by 8 bases and J by 2 bases, with 12 bases between the two germline ends. 60 Vbeta and 13 Jbeta primers were used in PCR. The table came from immunoSEQ multiplex PCR; TCRdb's copy has only in-frame clones and leaves some out. The sample carries 240,000 or so clones, roughly 82% recorded once. This sample is part of a study of cytomegalovirus exposure and HLA in healthy donors. The receptor comes from a woman aged 40 to 49 in good health and CMV-seropositive. This chain uses TRBV11-3 with TRBJ2-2, with unresolved D. Material: PBMCs. The CDR3 DNA reads as TGTGCCAGCCGTGCTACGGTCAACACCGGGGAGCTGTTTTTT. This gives the protein CASRATVNTGELFF.